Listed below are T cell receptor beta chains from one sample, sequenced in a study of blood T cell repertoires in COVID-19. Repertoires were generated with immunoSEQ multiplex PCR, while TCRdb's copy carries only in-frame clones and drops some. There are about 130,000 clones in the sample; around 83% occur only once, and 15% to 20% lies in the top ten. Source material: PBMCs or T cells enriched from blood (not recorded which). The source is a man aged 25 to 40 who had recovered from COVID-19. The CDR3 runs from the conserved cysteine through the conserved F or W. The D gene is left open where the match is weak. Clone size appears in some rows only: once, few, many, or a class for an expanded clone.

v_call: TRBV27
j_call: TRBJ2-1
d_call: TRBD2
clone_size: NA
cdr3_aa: CASSASSGLYNEQFF
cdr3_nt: TGTGCCAGCAGTGCCTCTAGCGGGCTATACAATGAGCAGTTCTTC

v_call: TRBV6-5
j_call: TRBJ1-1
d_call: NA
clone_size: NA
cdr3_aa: CASSSGSTAGEAFF
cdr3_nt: TGTGCCAGCAGTTCGGGATCAACGGCGGGTGAAGCTTTCTTT

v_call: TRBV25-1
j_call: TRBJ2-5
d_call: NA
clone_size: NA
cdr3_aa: CASSDRGAGKETQYF
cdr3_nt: TGTGCCAGCAGTGATCGGGGGGCAGGAAAAGAGACCCAGTACTTC

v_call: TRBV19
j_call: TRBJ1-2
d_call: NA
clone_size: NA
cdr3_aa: CASSIETGTYGYTF
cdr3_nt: TGTGCCAGTAGTATCGAAACAGGCACCTATGGCTACACCTTC

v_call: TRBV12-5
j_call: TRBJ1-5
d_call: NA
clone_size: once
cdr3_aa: CASGLGPPLKQTDGEESNQPQHF
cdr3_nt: TGTGCTAGTGGTTTGGGCCCTCCACTCAAACAGACAGATGGGGAGGAGAGCAATCAGCCCCAGCATTTT

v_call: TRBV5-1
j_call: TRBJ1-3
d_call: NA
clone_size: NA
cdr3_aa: CASSLDGGNTIYF
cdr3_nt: TGCGCCAGCAGCTTGGATGGCGGAAACACCATATATTTT

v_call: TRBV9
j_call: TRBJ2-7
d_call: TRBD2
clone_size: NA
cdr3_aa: CASSVSGREYEQYF
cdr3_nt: TGTGCCAGCAGCGTTAGCGGGAGGGAATACGAGCAGTACTTC

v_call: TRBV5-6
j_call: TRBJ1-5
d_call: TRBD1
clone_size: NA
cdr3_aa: CASSGWTGSNQPQHF
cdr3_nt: TGTGCCAGCAGCGGATGGACAGGCAGCAATCAGCCCCAGCATTTT

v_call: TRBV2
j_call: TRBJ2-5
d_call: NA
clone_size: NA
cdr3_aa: CASSGDSQETQYF
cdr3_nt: TGTGCCAGCAGTGGGGACTCACAAGAGACCCAGTACTTC

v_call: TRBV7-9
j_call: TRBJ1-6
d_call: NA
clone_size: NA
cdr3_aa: CASSYSGTSYNSPLHF
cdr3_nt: TGTGCCAGCAGCTACTCAGGGACTTCCTATAATTCACCCCTCCACTTT

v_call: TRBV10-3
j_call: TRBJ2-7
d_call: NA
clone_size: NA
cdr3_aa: CAISDEGSYEQYF
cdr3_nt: TGTGCCATCAGTGACGAGGGCTCCTACGAGCAGTACTTC

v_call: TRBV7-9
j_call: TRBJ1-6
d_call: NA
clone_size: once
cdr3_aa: CASRQGPSSYNSPLHF
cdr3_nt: TGTGCCAGCAGGCAAGGTCCTAGCTCCTATAATTCACCCCTCCACTTT

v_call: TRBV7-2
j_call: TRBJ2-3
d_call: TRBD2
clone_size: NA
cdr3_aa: CASSFSGGGTDTQYF
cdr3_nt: TGTGCCAGCAGCTTTAGCGGGGGGGGGACAGATACGCAGTATTTT

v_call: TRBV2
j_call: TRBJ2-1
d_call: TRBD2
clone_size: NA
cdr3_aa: CASREGLALSNEQFF
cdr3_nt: TGTGCCAGCAGGGAGGGACTAGCGCTTTCGAATGAGCAGTTCTTC

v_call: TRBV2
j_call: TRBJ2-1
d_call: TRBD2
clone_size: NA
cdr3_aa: CASSLAGGPINEQFF
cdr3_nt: TGTGCCAGCAGTTTAGCGGGAGGGCCGATCAATGAGCAGTTCTTC

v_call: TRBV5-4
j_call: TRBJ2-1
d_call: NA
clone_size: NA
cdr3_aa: CASSLGDRSNEQFF
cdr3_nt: TGTGCCAGCAGCTTGGGAGACAGGAGCAATGAGCAGTTCTTC

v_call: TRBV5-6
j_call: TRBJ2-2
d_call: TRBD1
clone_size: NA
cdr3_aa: CASSTDRGVLGELFF
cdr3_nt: TGTGCCAGCTCAACCGACAGGGGGGTACTCGGGGAGCTGTTTTTT

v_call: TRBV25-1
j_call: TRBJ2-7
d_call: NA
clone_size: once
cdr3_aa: CASSGGRSEQYF
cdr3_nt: TGTGCCAGCAGTGGGGGGAGGAGCGAGCAGTACTTC

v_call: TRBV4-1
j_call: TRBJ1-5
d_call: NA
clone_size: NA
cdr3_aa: CASSQGQMQPQHF
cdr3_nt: TGCGCCAGCAGCCAAGGACAGATGCAGCCCCAGCATTTT

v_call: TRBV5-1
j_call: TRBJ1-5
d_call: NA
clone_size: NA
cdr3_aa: CASSLGTQRNQPQHF
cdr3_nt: TGCGCCAGCAGCTTGGGGACACAACGCAATCAGCCCCAGCATTTT

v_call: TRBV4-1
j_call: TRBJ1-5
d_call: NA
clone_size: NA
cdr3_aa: CASSQDPGRNQPQHF
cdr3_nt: TGCGCCAGCAGCCAAGACCCGGGTCGAAATCAGCCCCAGCATTTT

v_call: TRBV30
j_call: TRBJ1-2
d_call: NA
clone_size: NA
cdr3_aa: CAWSVQGYGYTF
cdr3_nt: TGTGCCTGGAGTGTACAGGGCTATGGCTACACCTTC

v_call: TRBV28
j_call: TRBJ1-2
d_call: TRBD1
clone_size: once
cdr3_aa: CASSFRIPDRGHGYTF
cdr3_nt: TGTGCCAGCAGTTTCCGGATCCCTGACAGGGGGCACGGCTACACCTTC

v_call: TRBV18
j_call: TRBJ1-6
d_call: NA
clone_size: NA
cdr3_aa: CASSPNAGGSNSPLHF
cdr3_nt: TGTGCCAGCTCACCAAACGCAGGAGGCTCAAATTCACCCCTCCACTTT

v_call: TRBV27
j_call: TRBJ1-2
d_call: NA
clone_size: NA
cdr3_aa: CASSYSANYGYTF
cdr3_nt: TGTGCCAGCAGTTATTCAGCTAACTATGGCTACACCTTC

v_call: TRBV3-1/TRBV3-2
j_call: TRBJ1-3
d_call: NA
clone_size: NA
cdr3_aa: CASSHGGATRNTIYF
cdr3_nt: TGTGCCAGCAGCCACGGGGGGGCCACCCGGAACACCATATATTTT

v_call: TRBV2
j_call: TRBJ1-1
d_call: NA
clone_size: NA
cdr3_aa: CATTQGEGTEAFF
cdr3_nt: TGTGCCACCACACAGGGAGAGGGCACTGAAGCTTTCTTT

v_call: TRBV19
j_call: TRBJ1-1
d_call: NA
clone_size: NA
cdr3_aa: CASSIDRSGLRTEAFF
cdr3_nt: TGTGCCAGTAGTATAGATAGGTCCGGGTTGCGCACTGAAGCTTTCTTT

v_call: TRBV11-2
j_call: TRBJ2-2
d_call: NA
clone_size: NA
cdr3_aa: CASSLDRGKPNTGELFF
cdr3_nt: TGTGCCAGCAGCTTAGATCGGGGGAAACCGAACACCGGGGAGCTGTTTTTT

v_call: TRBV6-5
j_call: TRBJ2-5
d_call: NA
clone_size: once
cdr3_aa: CASSKTGETQYF
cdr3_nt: TGTGCCAGCAGTAAAACAGGAGAGACCCAGTACTTC

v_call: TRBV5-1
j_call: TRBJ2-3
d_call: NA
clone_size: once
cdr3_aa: CASSSNSKTDTQYF
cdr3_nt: TGCGCCAGCAGCTCGAATAGTAAGACAGATACGCAGTATTTT

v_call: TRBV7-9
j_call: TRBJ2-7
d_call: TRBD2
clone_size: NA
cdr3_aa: CASSTSGSPYEQYF
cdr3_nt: TGTGCCAGTTCGACTAGCGGGTCCCCCTACGAGCAGTACTTC

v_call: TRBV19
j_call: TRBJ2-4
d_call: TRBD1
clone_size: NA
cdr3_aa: CASSIRDRVNIQYF
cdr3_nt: TGTGCCAGTAGTATCCGGGACAGGGTAAACATTCAGTACTTC

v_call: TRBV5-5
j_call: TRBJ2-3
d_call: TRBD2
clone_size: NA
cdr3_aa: CASSLRLAATDTQYF
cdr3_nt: TGTGCCAGCAGCTTGAGGCTAGCGGCCACAGATACGCAGTATTTT

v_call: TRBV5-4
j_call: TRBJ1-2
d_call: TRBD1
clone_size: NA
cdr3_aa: CASSPDRGNYGYTF
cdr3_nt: TGTGCCAGCAGTCCGGACAGGGGTAACTATGGCTACACCTTC

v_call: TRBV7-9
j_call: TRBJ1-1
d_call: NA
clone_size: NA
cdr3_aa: CAIRQGAGEAFF
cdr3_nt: TGTGCCATCAGACAAGGAGCCGGTGAAGCTTTCTTT

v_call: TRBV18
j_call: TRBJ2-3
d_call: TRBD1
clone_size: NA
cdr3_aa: CASSPGDRAYADTQYF
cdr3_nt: TGTGCCAGCTCACCGGGGGACAGGGCATACGCAGATACGCAGTATTTT

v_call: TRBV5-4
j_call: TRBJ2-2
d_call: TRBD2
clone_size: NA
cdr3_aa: CASSLGGTSGSFGELFF
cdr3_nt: TGTGCCAGCAGCTTGGGAGGGACTAGCGGGAGTTTTGGGGAGCTGTTTTTT

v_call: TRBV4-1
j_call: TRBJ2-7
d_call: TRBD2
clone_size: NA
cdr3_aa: CASSQEQRGTYEQYF
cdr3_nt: TGCGCCAGCAGCCAAGAACAGCGGGGAACCTACGAGCAGTACTTC

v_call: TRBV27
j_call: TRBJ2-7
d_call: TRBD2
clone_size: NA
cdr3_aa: CASSPGLATSYEQYF
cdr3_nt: TGTGCCAGCAGCCCGGGACTAGCGACATCCTACGAGCAGTACTTC

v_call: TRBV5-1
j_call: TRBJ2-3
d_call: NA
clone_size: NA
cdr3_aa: CASSDLEGSTDTQYF
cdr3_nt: TGCGCCAGCAGCGATCTCGAGGGTAGCACAGATACGCAGTATTTT